This section outlines one TCR beta chain sequence together with its context. In this sample, this clonotype turned up many times. Its cognate antigen has yet to be identified. Base-call qualities are not available, and no considerably larger clone is one nucleotide away. This sample was taken from a study of regulatory T cells in long-lasting Graves disease (dated by TCRdb to about 2021). For the wider study: Newly diagnosed Graves' disease patients had taken antithyroid drugs for less than 3 months. A total of about 33 samples underwent TCR sequencing, from around 13 patients with persistent Graves' disease and roughly 20 patients with newly diagnosed Graves' disease. The study was conducted in China and was registered as a clinical trial. Persistent Graves' disease patients were compared with newly diagnosed Graves' disease patients by peripheral blood TCR sequencing and RNA sequencing.

Receptor amplification or capture employed multiplex PCR. Reads for this sample came from an Illumina HiSeq 4000. iRepertoire HTBI primers and Arm-PCR amplification of CDR3 regions were used to construct TCR beta libraries. PCR products were gel purified before sequencing. The original pipeline was this. Gene usage analysis of CDR3 amino acid clonotypes relied on the roughly 67 TRBV and 12 to 15 TRBJ segments identified across samples. Filtered high-quality paired reads were merged into contigs using COPE and FqMerger. BLAST was used to align contigs to the IMGT TRBV, TRBD and TRBJ reference genes, and CDR3 was defined following IMGT. Any clonotype with a frequency above 0.1% was counted as a highly expanded clone. Shannon entropy was used to measure repertoire diversity, and the Gini coefficient was used to measure V-J evenness. Public clonotypes were defined as clonotypes shared by more than one individual. In-frame beta chains were kept once TCRdb had trimmed the public reads at Q25 with fastp and called clones with MiXCR. CDR3 protein sequences are deduplicated, and each keeps its most common genes and DNA. TCRdb, not the original authors, processed these V and J calls. This sample lists about 220,000 distinct CDR3 sequences; around a fifth were detected once. Clones ranked in the top ten supply 12% of the sample.

The sample's time point label is to be understood as: newly diagnosed GD, antithyroid drugs for less than 3 months. RNA was extracted from PBMCs in TRIzol for both TCR sequencing and RNA sequencing. Graves' disease was diagnosed according to American Thyroid Association guidelines. Recruitment of patients was carried out at an endocrinology department in Xi'an, China. Each patient gave around 9.2 milliliters of peripheral blood, collected in an EDTA anticoagulant tube. Ficoll Paque Plus density gradient separation was used to isolate PBMCs, and no further T cell sorting was performed. An Agilent 2100 Bioanalyzer and agarose gel were used to check RNA quality, and a NanoDrop 2000 was used to measure RNA concentration. CDR1 and CDR2 are read off the germline V gene as MNHNS and SASEGT. Germline trimming: 5 bases from V, 3 bases from J; junction bases outside gene matches: 4. From the cysteine up to the phenylalanine, the CDR3 has a length of 13 residues. Left in the record is the CDR3 DNA by itself, 39 bases read in frame from the first base.

Results and caveats for the whole study, not just this receptor: Compared with newly diagnosed patients, patients with persistent Graves' disease had lower TCR Shannon entropy and fewer highly expanded clones, which suggests clonal expansion. Persistent disease showed preferential use of TRBV28, TRBJ1-2 and TRBJ2-5, whereas newly diagnosed disease favored TRBV20-1 and TRBJ2-1. Sequencing and analysis were restricted to the TCR beta chain. Patients with persistent disease shared more public clonotypes (about 2,900) than newly diagnosed patients did (around 1,000). Because the primary lesion, thyroid tissue, could not be accessed, the study looked at peripheral blood alone. The authors noted that the small sample size was a limitation that may lower accuracy.

The same specimen was also included in a second study, on T cells in Graves' hyperthyroidism and ophthalmopathy. As that second paper reports: Stable Graves' hyperthyroidism was defined as no progression to ophthalmopathy during 18 months of follow-up. Hyperthyroidism patients were aged 18 to 65 years and newly diagnosed, with disease duration of less than 2 months. Any patient with an uncontrolled infection, another autoimmune disease, pregnancy or lactation was excluded. Diagnoses relied on clinical symptoms, serum thyroxine and TRAb, thyroid ultrasound and orbital computed tomography. The TCR CDR3 was subjected to a first round of RT-PCR using the HTBI primer set and the Qiagen OneStep RT-PCR kit. Most expanded thyroid clonotypes (frequency above 0.001) were also found in blood, which suggests that blood repertoires may mirror thyroid immune responses. A 13 V-J signature model separated ophthalmopathy from stable hyperthyroidism, with roughly 88% sensitivity and 81.08% specificity in cross-validation and 80%/75% in testing. During validation, the model predicted progression to ophthalmopathy a median of around six months ahead of onset, with 70.59% sensitivity and 72.22% specificity. To identify distinguishing TCR V-J signatures, a discovery cohort of some 100 patients was used, comprising under 45 with Graves' ophthalmopathy and some 60 with stable Graves' hyperthyroidism. Whether ophthalmopathy could be predicted prospectively was tested in an independent validation cohort made up of about 20 hyperthyroidism patients plus 17 patients who later progressed to ophthalmopathy. The approximately 90 discovery patients were randomly split 7:3 into training and test sets. In addition, the study compared T-cell repertoires in thyroid tissue and in blood from about six Graves' hyperthyroidism patients. Following sampling, methimazole starting at 30 mg daily was given to hyperthyroidism patients, and high-dose intravenous methylprednisolone was given to ophthalmopathy patients. The libraries were constructed in a second round of multiplex PCR and then size-selected and purified. Paired-end sequencing of the libraries was performed with 100 bp reads on an Illumina HiSeq2000. SOAPnuke was used to process the raw data, with reads discarded if the reads contained adapters or uncalled bases, had a mean Phred below 15, or lacked an exact constant-primer or identifier match. COPE v1.2.5 was used to merge high-quality paired reads, and clonotypes were defined as unique nucleotide sequences. MiTCR v1.1 was used to align clonotypes to the IMGT TRBV, TRBD and TRBJ reference segments. Analysis was restricted to V-J combinations with a frequency above 0.0001, which covered about 99% of repertoires. A TCS score was defined as the ratio of F50 (clonal expansion) to E x V (chaos), with BLOSUM62-based TCRdist applied between CDR3 peptides within each V-J. Welch's t-statistics and random forest reduced 500 to 550 V-J features to 10 to 15, which were used in a naive Bayes classifier (R e1071). No statistical method was used to fix the sample size in advance, and group allocation was not hidden from the investigators. TCR Vbeta CDR3 sequencing of some 140 peripheral blood samples (over 40 ophthalmopathy, 75 hyperthyroidism and some 17 progressor patients) is reported in the paper.

The V and J genes are TRBV6-1 and TRBJ2-7, and TRBD1 matches 7 of the central bases. The sequences come from peripheral blood mononuclear cells (PBMCs), collected at new diagnosis, from a patient treated with antithyroid drugs. The sequence was obtained from a woman aged 30 to 39 with Graves disease. Donor details come from another sample of the same person, matched by shared clones. The sequence in DNA is TGTGCCAGCAGTCCGGGACAGCGCTACGAGCAGTACTTC. The resulting protein is CASSPGQRYEQYF.